The following is a T cell receptor beta chain sequence with its context. Antigen specificity is unknown. The CDR3 covers 11 residues. Germline CDR1 reads SGHKS; CDR2 reads YYEKEE (reference sequence). V was pared by 0 bases and J by 5 bases, with 3 bases between. This sample is part of a study of OX40 agonist ivuxolimab in advanced cancers. The wider study: Participants averaged 60 years of age (range about 23 to 80) and were around 85% male.

Repertoires were generated with immunoSEQ multiplex PCR, while TCRdb's copy carries only in-frame clones and drops some. The sample records approximately 77,000 clones, roughly 85% being singletons. Study results and caveats: Expanded clones tended on average to be more numerous among CD8+ T cells than CD4+. In the expanded peripheral T cells, antigen specificity was never determined.

This sample comprised CD4+ or CD8+ T cells sorted from blood, obtained in a trial of the OX40 agonist ivuxolimab. This receptor was obtained from an adult with an advanced solid tumor such as melanoma, head and neck, liver or kidney cancer. The chain carries TRBV5-5 and TRBJ2-7; D gene uncertain. The CDR3 nucleotides are TGTGCCAGCAGCTTGGAACACGAGCAGTACTTC. Amino acids: CASSLEHEQYF.